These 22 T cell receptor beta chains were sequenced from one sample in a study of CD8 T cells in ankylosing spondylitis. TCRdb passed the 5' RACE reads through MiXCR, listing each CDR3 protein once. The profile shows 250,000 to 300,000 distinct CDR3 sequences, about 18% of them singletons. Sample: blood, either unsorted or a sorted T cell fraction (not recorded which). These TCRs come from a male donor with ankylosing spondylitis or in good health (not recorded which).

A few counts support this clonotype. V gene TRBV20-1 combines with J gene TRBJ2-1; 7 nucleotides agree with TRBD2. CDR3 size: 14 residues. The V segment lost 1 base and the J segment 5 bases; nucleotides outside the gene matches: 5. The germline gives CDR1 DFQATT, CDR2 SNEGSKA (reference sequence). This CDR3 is CSARAPGGHNEQFF. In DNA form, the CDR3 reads TGCAGTGCTAGAGCTCCGGGAGGCCACAATGAGCAGTTCTTC.

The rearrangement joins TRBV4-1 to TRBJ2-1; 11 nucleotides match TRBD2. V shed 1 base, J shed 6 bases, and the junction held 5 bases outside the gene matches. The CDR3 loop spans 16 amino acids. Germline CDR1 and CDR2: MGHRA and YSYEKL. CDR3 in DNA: TGCGCCAGCAGCCAAGTAACTAGCGGGAGCCTCAATGAGCAGTTCTTC. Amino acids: CASSQVTSGSLNEQFF.

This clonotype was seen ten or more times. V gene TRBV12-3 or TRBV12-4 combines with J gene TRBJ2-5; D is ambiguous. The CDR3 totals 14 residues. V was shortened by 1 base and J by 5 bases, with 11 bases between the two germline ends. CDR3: CASSLVGSVETQYF. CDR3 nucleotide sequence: TGTGCCAGCAGTTTAGTAGGGTCGGTCGAGACCCAGTACTTC.

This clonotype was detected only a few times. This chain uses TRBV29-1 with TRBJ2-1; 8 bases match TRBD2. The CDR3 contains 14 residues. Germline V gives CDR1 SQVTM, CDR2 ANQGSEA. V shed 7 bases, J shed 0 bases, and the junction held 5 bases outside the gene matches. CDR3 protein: CSAGGGASYNEQFF. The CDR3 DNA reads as TGCAGCGCCGGGGGGGGAGCCTCCTACAATGAGCAGTTCTTC.

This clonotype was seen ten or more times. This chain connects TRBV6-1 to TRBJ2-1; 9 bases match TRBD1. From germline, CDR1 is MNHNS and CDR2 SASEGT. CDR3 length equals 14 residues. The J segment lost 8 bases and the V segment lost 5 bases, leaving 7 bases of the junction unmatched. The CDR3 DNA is TGTGCCAGCAGTCCCGGGACAGGGACCCATGAGCAGTTCTTC. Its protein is CASSPGTGTHEQFF.

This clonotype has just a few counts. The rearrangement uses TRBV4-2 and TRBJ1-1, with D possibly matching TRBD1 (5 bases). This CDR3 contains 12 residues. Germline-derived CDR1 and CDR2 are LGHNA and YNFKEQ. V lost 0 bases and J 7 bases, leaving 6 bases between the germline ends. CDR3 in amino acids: CASSQDTGEAFF. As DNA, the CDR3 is TGTGCCAGCAGCCAAGATACAGGTGAAGCTTTCTTT.

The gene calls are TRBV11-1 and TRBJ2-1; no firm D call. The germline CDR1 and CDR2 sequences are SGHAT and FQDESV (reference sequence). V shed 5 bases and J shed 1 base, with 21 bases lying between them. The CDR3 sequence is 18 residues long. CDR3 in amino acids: CASSPTALAAKSYNEQFF. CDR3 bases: TGTGCCAGCAGCCCCACGGCGTTGGCGGCGAAGTCCTACAATGAGCAGTTCTTC.

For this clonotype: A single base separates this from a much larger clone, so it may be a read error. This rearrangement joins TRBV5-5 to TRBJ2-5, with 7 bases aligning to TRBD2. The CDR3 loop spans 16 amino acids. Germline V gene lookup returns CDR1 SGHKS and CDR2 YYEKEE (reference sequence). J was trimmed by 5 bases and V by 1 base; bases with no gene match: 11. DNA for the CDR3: TGTGCCAGCAGCTTGTCTCCTAGCGGATCCCATGAGACCCAGTACTTC. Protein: CASSLSPSGSHETQYF.

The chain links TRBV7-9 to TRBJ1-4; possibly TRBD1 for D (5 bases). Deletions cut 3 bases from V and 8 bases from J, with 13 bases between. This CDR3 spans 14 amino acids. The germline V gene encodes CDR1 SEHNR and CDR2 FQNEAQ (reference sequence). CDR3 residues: CASSFTGPGEKLFF. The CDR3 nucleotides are TGTGCCAGCAGCTTTACGGGGCCGGGGGAAAAACTGTTTTTT.

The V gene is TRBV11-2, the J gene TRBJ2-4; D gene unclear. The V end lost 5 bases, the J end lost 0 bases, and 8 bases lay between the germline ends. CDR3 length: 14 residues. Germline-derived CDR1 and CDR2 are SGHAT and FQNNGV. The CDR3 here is CASSPPTAKNIQYF. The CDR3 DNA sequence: TGTGCCAGCAGCCCCCCTACAGCCAAAAACATTCAGTACTTC.

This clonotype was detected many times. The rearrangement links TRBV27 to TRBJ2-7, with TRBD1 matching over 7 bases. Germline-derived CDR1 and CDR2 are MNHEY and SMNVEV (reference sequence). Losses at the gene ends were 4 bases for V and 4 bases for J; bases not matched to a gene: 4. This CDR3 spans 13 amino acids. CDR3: CASSSQGVYEQYF. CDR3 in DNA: TGTGCCAGCAGTTCCCAGGGGGTTTACGAGCAGTACTTC.

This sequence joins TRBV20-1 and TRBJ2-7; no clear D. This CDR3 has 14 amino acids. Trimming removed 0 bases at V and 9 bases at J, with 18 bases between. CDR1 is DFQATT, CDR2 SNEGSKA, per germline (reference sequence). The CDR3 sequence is CSARDLIIQQGQYF. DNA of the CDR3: TGCAGTGCTAGAGATCTGATTATCCAACAAGGGCAGTACTTC.

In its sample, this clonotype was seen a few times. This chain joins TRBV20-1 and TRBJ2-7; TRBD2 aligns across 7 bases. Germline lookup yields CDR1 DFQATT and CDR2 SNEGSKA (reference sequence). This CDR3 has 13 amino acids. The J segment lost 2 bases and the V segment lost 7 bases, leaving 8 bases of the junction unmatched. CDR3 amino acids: CSVRGDYTYEQYF. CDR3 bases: TGCAGTGTCCGGGGGGACTATACCTACGAGCAGTACTTC.

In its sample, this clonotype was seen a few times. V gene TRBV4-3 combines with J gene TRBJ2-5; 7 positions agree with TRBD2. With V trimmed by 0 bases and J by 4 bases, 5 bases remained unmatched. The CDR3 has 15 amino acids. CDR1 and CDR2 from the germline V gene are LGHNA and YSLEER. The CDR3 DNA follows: TGCGCCAGCAGCCAAGATGTGCGGGAGTCAGAGACCCAGTACTTC. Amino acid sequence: CASSQDVRESETQYF.

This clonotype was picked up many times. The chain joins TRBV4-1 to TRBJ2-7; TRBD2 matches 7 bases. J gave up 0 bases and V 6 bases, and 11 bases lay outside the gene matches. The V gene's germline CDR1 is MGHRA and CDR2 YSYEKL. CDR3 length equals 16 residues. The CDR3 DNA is TGCGCCAGCAGTTACACAGCTAGCGGTATCTCCTACGAGCAGTACTTC. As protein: CASSYTASGISYEQYF.

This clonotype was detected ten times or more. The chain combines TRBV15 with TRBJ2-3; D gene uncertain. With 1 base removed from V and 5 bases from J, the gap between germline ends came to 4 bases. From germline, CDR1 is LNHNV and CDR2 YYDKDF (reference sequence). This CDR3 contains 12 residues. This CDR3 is CATSRVQDTQYF. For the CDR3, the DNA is TGTGCCACCAGCAGAGTGCAAGATACGCAGTATTTT.

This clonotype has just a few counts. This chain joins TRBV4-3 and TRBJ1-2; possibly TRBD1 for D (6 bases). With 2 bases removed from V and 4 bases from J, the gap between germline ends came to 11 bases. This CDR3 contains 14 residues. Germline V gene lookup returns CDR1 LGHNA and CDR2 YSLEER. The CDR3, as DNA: TGCGCCAGCAGCCAACTGGACAGCGTCTATGGCTACACCTTC. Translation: CASSQLDSVYGYTF.

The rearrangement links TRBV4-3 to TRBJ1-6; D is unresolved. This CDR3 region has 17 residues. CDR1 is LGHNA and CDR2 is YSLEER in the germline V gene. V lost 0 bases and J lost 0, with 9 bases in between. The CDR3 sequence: CASSQEVQSSYNSPLHF. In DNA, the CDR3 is TGCGCCAGCAGCCAAGAAGTCCAGAGCTCCTATAATTCACCCCTCCACTTT.

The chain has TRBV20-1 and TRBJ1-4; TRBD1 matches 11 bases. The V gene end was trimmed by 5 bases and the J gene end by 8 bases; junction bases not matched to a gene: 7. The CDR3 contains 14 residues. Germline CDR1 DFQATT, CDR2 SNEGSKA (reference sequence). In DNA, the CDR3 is TGCAGTGCTTCGGCCGGGACAGGGGGAGAAAAACTGTTTTTT. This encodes CSASAGTGGEKLFF.

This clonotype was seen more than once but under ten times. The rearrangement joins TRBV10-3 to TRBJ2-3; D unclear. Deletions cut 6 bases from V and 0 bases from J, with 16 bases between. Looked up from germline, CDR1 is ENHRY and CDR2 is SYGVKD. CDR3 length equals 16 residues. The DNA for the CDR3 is TGTGCCATCAGACCCTCAGGAGATACTAGCACAGATACGCAGTATTTT. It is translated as CAIRPSGDTSTDTQYF.

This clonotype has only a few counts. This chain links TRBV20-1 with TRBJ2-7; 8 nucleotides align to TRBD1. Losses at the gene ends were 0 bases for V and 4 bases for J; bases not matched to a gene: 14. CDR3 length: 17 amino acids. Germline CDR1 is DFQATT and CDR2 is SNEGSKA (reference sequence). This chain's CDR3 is CSARDGGADRGVYEQYF. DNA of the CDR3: TGCAGTGCTAGAGATGGGGGAGCTGACAGGGGAGTTTACGAGCAGTACTTC.

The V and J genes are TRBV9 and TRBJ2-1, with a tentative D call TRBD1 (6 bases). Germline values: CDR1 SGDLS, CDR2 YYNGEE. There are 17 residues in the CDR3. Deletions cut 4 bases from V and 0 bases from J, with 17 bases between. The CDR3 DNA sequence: TGTGCCAGCAGCACCTCCGGGACACTTAGCTCCTACAATGAGCAGTTCTTC. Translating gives CASSTSGTLSSYNEQFF.